The clone carrying this T cell receptor beta chain has just one count. This sample was included in a study of T-cell reconstitution after alpha-beta-depleted transplantation in children. Unique molecular identifiers tagged the TCRbeta library. TCRdb ran MiXCR on the PCR reads and lists one entry per CDR3 protein. The sample lists around 380,000 distinct CDR3 sequences, 11% seen once, with about 5% in the top ten. The germline V and J ends were trimmed by 2 bases and 7 bases, with 12 bases remaining between them. CDR1 is SGHNT and CDR2 is YYREEE in the germline V gene (reference sequence). CDR3 length: 14 amino acids.

This clonotype was sampled from a human donor who donated a stem cell graft to a child with acute myeloid leukemia. Sample: PBMCs from the stem cell graft donor, taken from the stem cell graft. The genes are TRBV5-4 and TRBJ2-2; D remains ambiguous. The CDR3 loop reads CASSFGLHGGELFF. CDR3 DNA sequence: TGTGCCAGCAGCTTTGGGCTGCACGGCGGGGAGCTGTTTTTT.